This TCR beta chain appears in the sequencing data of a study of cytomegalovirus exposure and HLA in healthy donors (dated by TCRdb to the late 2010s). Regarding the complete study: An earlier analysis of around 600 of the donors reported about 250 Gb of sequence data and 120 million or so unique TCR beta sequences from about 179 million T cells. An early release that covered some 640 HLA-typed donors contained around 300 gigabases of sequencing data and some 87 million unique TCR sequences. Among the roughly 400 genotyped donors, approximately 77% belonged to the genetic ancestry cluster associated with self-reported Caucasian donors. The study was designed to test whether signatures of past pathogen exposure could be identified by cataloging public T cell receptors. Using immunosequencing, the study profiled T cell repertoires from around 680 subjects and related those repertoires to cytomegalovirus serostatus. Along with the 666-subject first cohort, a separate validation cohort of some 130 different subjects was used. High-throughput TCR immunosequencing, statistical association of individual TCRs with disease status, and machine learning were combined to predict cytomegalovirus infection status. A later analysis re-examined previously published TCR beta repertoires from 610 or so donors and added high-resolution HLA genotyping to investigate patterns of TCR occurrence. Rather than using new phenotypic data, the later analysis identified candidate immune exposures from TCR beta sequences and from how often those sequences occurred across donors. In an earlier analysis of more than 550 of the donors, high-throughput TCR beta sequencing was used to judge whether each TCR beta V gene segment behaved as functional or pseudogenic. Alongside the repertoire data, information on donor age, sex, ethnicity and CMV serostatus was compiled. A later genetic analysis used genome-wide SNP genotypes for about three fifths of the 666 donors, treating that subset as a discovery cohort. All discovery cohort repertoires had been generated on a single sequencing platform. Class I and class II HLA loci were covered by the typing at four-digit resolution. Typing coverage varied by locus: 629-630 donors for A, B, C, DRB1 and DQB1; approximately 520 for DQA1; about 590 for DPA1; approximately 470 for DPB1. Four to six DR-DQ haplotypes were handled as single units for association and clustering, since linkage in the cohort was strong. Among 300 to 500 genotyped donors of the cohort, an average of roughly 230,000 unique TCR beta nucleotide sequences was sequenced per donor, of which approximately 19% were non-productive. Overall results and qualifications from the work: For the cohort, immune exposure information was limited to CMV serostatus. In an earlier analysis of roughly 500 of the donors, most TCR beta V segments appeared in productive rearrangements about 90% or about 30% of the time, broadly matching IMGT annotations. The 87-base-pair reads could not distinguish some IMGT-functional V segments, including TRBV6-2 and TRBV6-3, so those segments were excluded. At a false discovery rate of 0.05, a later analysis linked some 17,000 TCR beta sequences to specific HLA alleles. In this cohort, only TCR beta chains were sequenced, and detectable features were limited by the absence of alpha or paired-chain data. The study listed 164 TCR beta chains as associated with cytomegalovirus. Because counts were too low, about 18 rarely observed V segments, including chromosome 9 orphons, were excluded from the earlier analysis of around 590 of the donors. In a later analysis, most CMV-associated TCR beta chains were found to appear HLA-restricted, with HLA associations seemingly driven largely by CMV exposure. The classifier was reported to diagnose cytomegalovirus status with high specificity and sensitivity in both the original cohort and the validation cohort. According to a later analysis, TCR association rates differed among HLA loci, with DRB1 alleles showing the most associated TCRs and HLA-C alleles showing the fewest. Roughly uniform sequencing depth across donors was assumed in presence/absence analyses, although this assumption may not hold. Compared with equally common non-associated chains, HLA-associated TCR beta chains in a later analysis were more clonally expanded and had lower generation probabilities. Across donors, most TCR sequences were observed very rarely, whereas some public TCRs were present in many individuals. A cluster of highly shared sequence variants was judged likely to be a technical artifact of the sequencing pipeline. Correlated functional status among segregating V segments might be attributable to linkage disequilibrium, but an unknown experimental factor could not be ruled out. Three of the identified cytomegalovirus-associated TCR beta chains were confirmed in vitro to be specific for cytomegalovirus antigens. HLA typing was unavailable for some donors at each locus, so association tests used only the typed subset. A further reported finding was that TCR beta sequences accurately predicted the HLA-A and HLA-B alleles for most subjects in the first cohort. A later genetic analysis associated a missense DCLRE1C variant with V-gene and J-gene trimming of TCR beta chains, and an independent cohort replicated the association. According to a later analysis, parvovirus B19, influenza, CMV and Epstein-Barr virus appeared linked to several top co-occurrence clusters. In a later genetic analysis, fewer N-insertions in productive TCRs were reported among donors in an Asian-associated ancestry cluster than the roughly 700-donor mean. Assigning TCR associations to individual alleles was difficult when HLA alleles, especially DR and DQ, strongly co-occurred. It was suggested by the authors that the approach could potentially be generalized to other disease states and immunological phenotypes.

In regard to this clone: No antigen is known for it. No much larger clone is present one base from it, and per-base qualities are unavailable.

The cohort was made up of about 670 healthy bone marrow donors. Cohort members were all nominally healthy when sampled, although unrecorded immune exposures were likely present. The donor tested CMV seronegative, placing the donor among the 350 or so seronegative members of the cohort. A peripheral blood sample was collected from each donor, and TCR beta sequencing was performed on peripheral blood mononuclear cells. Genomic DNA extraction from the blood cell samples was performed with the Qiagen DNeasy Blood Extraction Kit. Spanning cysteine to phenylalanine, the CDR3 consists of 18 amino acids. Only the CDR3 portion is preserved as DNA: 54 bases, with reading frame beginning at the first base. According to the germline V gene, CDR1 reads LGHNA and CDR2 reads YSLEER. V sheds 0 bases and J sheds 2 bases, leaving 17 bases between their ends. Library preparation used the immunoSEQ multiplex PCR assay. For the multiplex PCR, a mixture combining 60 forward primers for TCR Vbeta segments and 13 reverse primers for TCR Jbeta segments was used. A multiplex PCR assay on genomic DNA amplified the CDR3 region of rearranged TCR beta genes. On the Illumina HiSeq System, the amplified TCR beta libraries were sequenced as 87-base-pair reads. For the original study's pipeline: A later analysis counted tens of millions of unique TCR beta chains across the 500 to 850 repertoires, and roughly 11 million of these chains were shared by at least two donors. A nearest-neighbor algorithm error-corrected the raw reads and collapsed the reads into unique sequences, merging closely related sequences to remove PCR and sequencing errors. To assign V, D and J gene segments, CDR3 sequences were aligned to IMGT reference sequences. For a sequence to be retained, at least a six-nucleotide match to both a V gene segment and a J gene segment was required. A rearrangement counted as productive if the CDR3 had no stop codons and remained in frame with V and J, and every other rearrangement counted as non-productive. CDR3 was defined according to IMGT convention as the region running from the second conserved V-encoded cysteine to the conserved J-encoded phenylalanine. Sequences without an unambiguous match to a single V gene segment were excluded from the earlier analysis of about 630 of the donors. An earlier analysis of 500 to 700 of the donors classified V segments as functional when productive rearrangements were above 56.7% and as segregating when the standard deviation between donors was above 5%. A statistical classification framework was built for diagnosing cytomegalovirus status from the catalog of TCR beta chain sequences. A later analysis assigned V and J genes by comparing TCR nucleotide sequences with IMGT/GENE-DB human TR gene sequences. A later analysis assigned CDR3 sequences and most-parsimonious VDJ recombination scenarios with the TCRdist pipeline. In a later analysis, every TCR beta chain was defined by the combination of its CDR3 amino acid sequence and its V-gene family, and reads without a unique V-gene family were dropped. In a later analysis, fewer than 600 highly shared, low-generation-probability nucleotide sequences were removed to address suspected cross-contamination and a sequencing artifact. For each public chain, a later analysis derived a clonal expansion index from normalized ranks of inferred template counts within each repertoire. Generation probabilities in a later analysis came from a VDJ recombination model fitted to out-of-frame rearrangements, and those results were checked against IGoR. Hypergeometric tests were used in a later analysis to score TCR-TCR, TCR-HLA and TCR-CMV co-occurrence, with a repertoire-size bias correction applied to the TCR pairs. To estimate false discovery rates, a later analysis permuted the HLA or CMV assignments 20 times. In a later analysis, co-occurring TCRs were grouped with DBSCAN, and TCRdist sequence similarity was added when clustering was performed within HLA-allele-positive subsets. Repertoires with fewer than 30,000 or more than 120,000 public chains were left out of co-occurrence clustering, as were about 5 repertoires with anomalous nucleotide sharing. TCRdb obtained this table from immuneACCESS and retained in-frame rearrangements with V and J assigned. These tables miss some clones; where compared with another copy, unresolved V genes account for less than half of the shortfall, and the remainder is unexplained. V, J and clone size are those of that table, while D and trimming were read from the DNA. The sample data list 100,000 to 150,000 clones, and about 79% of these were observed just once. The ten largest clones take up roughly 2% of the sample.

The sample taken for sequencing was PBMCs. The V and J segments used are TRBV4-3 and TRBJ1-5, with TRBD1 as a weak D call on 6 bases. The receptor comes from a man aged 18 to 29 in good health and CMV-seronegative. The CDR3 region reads CASSQDHPPTGGNQPQHF. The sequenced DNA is TGCGCCAGCAGCCAAGATCACCCCCCGACAGGCGGCAATCAGCCCCAGCATTTT.